This T cell receptor beta chain appears in the sequencing data of a study of Tregs in tolerant kidney transplant recipients. Unstimulated Tregs (CD4+CD25+CD127-) and CD4+CD25- non-Tregs were sorted from PBMCs. Libraries were prepared by immunoSEQ multiplex PCR; TCRdb keeps only in-frame clonotypes and omits some of them. In all, the sample yields about 48,000 clones. Sequences were derived from CD4+ T cells from blood, sampled before the transplant. The sequence came from a human donor who received a combined kidney and bone marrow transplant.

The CDR3 loop reads CASSPQGAGTNEKLFF. CDR3 bases read: TGTGCCAGCTCACCACAGGGGGCAGGAACTAATGAAAAA. This sequence joins TRBV18 and TRBJ1-4; the match to TRBD1 covers 7 bases. From the germline J gene comes the end of the CDR3, since the read stops 3 residues before it. The CDR3 contains 16 residues. The V gene's germline CDR1 is KGHSH and CDR2 LQKENI. V gave up 1 base and J gave up 1 base; unmatched junction bases: 3.